This T cell receptor beta chain was captured by sequencing in a study of T cells in Graves' hyperthyroidism and ophthalmopathy. This CDR3 spans 15 amino acids. V was shortened by 5 bases and J by 3 bases, with 17 bases between the two germline ends. Amplification of TCR beta CDR3 regions used RNA as the template. The TCR CDR3 first-round RT-PCR relied on the HTBI primer set. Using its own MiXCR run on the multiplex PCR reads, TCRdb lists one record per CDR3 protein. The sample lists hundreds of thousands of distinct CDR3 sequences; around 14% were seen once. This receptor was taken from a woman aged 25 to 39 with Graves' hyperthyroidism that later progressed to Graves' ophthalmopathy. The gene calls are TRBV12-3 or TRBV12-4 and TRBJ2-7, with D perhaps TRBD1 (6 bases). Input material: blood. The DNA of the CDR3 is TGTGCCAGCAGTGATTCCGGGACAACCTACTACGAGCAGTACTTC. Translating gives CASSDSGTTYYEQYF.